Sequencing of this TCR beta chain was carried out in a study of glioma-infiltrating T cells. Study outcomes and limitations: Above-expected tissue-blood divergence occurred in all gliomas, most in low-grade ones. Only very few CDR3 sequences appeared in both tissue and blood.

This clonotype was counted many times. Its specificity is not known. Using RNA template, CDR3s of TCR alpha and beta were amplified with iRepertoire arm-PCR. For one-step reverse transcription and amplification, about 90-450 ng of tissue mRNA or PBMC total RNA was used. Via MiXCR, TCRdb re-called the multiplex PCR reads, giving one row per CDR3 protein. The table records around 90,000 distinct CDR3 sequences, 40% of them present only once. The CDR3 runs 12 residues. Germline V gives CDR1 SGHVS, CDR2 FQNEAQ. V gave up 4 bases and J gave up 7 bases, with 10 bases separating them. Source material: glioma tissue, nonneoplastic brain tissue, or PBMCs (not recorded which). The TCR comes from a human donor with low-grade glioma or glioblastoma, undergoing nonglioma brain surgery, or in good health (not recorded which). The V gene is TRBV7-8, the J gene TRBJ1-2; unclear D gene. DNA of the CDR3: TGTGCCAGCAGCTCCGGAGGGAGTGGCTACACCTTC. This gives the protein CASSSGGSGYTF.